Shown below are 6 T cell receptor beta chains from a single sample sequenced in a study of cytomegalovirus exposure and HLA in healthy donors. Generated by immunoSEQ multiplex PCR, the TCRdb table keeps only in-frame clones and is missing some. The table shows about 200,000 clones, with roughly 81% occurring only once. The sample consisted of PBMCs. These receptors came from a woman in her 30s in good health and CMV-seronegative.

The chain uses TRBV4-2 and TRBJ2-1, with 10 bases lining up with TRBD2. The germline V gene has CDR1 LGHNA and CDR2 YNFKEQ. CDR3 size: 16 residues. The J segment lost 15 bases and the V segment lost 0 bases, leaving 14 bases of the junction unmatched. The CDR3 DNA sequence: TGTGCCAGCAGCCAAGATGGAACAGCGGGGGGGCAAGGGCGGTTCTTC. Translation gives CASSQDGTAGGQGRFF.

The V and J genes are TRBV6-5 and TRBJ2-3; D possibly corresponds to TRBD1 (6 bases). V lost 4 bases, J lost 6 bases, and 17 bases lay in between. The CDR3 totals 15 residues. Germline V gene sequence: CDR1 MNHEY, CDR2 SVGAGI. The DNA for the CDR3 is TGTGCCAGCAGTTCGCGACAGGTACTCGGGGATACGCAGTATTTT. Translating gives CASSSRQVLGDTQYF.

The chain links TRBV6-4 to TRBJ2-2; 8 nucleotides match TRBD2. CDR1 is MRHNA, CDR2 SNTAGT, per germline. After removal of 0 bases from V and 7 bases from J, the junction contained 7 bases not matched to a gene. The CDR3 has 16 residues. CDR3 in DNA: TGTGCCAGCAGTGACTCTCCGACTAGCGCGGTCGGGGAGCTGTTTTTT. Its protein product is CASSDSPTSAVGELFF.

This clone was observed a few times. One end of the junction fails to match germline, which may point to a read error. The chain couples TRBV27 to TRBJ2-7; 9 bases fit TRBD1. Per germline, CDR1 MNHEY and CDR2 SMNVEV (reference sequence). CDR3 length: 13 residues. CDR3 sequence: CASRPGQGVLAHF. The CDR3 DNA reads as TGTGCCAGCAGGCCGGGACAGGGAGTTCTGGCACACTTC.

This clone appeared once. The V gene is TRBV11-2, the J gene TRBJ1-1; 7 bases agree with TRBD1. Germline V gene data show CDR1 as SGHAT and CDR2 as FQNNGV. This CDR3 contains 14 residues. With V trimmed by 5 bases and J by 1 base, 4 bases remained unmatched. CDR3 DNA: TGTGCCAGCAGCAATGGACAGGCGAACACTGAAGCTTTCTTT. Translating gives CASSNGQANTEAFF.

V usage is TRBV6-5 and J usage is TRBJ2-3; D is perhaps TRBD2 (6 bases). V was pared by 4 bases and J by 6 bases, with 20 bases between. Germline lookup yields CDR1 MNHEY and CDR2 SVGAGI. This CDR3 region has 16 residues. The CDR3 sequence: CASSSEPGLFPDTQYF. CDR3 nucleotides: TGTGCCAGCAGTTCCGAGCCGGGACTTTTTCCGGATACGCAGTATTTT.